Listed here is a single T cell receptor (beta chain). The data originate from a study of blood T cell repertoires in COVID-19. CDR1 and CDR2 (germline): SGHTA, FQGTGA. This CDR3 has 15 residues. Trimming left V 1 base short and J 2 bases short, with 9 bases between. The data were produced by immunoSEQ multiplex PCR, yet TCRdb's version contains in-frame clones alone and is incomplete. Of about 220,000 clones in the sample, 82% were seen once. Each recovered donor of Cohort 3 presented with two negative PCRs, clearance, or symptom resolution. Sequences were obtained from PBMCs or T cells enriched from blood (not recorded which). The chain joins TRBV7-3 to TRBJ2-1; tentative D call: TRBD2 (6 bases). The clonotype originates from a woman aged 55-69 years who had recovered from COVID-19. In DNA form, the CDR3 reads TGTGCCAGCAGCTTAAGTAGCGGAGCCTACAATGAGCAGTTCTTC. Its translation is CASSLSSGAYNEQFF.